One T cell receptor (beta chain) is described in this entry. RNA was extracted with the RNeasy kit, and a quantity of roughly 0.5 to 1 ug was reverse transcribed using random hexamers. Across 54 Vbeta and 13 Jbeta, TCR beta CDR3 was amplified with immunoSEQ multiplex PCR. TCRdb reprocessed the immunoSEQ multiplex PCR reads with MiXCR, giving one entry per CDR3 protein. The top ten hold about 0.32% of the sample, which has more than 70,000 distinct CDR3 sequences, 85% to 95% seen once. Matched for age and sex, the controls were healthy donors. This sample was included in a study of CD8 T cells in Susac syndrome. The ends lost 8 bases at V and 4 bases at J; junction bases unmatched: 4. Germline CDR1 and CDR2: MGHDK and SYGVNS. This CDR3 contains 13 residues.

The source material was CD8+ T cells from PBMCs. The rearrangement links TRBV25-1 to TRBJ2-1; 8 bases match TRBD1. The receptor comes from a human donor in good health. The CDR3 coding sequence is TGTGCCAGCCGACAGGGGTTATACAATGAGCAGTTCTTC. It specifies CASRQGLYNEQFF.